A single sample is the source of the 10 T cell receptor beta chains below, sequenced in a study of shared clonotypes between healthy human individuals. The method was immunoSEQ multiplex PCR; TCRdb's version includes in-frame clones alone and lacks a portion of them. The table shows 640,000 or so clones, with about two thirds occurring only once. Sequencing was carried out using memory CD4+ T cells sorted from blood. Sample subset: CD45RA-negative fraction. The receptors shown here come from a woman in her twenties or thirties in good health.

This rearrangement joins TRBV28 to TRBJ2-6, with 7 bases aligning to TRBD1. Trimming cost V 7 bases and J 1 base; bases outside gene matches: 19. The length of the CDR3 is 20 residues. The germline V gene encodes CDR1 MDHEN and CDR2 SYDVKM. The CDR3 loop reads CASMGQLGTGPLSGANVLTF. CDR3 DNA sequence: TGTGCCAGCATGGGACAGCTCGGGACCGGACCTCTTTCTGGGGCCAACGTCCTGACTTTC.

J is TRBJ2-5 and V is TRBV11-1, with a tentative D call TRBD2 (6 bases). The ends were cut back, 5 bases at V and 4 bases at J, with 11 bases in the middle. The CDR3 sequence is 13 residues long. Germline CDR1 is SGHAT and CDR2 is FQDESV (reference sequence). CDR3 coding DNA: TGTGCCAGCAGCCCCGGGACTGTAGAGACCCAGTACTTC. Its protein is CASSPGTVETQYF.

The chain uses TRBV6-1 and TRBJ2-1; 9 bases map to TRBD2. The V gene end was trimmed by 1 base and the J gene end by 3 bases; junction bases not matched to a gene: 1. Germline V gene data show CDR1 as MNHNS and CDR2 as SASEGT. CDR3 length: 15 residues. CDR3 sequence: CASSEEAGGYNEQFF. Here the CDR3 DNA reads TGTGCCAGCAGTGAAGAAGCGGGAGGCTACAATGAGCAGTTCTTC.

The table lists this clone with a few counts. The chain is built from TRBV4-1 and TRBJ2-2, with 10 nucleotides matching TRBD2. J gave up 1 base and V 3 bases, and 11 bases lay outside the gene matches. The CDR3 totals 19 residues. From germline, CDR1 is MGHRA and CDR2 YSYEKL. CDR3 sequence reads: CASSHPIGVAGGNTGELFF. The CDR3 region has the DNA TGCGCCAGCAGCCACCCCATTGGGGTAGCGGGAGGGAACACCGGGGAGCTGTTTTTT.

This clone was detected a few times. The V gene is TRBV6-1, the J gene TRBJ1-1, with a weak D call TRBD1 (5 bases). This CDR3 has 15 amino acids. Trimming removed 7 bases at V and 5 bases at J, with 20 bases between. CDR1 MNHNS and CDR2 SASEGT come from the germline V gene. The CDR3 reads CASKVRAGKGTEAFF. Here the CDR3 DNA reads TGTGCCAGCAAAGTAAGGGCGGGAAAGGGGACTGAAGCTTTCTTT.

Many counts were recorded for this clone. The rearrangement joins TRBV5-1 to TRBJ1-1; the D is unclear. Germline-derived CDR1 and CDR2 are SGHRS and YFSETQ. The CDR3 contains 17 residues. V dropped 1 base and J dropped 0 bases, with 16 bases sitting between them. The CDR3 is CASSLTARVHLNTEAFF. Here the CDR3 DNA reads TGCGCCAGCAGCTTGACAGCCCGAGTACATCTGAACACTGAAGCTTTCTTT.

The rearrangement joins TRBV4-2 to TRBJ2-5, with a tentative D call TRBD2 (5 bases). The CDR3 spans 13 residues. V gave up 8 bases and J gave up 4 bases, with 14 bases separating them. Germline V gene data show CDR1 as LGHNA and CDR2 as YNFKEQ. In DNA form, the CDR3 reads TGTGCCAGCGCCGGCGGGCAGCTAGAGACCCAGTACTTC. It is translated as CASAGGQLETQYF.

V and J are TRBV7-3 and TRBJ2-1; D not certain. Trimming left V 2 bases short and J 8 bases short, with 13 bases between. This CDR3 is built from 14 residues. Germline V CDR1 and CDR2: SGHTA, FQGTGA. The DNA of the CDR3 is TGTGCCAGCAGCTTATCGACTGCAAGCGATGAGCAGTTCTTC. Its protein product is CASSLSTASDEQFF.

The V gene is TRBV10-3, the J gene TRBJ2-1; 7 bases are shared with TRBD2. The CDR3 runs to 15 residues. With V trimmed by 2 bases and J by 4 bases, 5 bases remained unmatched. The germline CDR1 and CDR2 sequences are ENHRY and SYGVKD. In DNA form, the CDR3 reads TGTGCCATCAGTGAGGGGCGGGAGAGATACAATGAGCAGTTCTTC. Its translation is CAISEGRERYNEQFF.

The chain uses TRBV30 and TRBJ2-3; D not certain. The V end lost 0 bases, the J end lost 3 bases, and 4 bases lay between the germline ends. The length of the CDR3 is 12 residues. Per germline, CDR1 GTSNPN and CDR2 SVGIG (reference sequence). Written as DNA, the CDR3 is TGTGCCTGGAGTGTTCTTACAGATACGCAGTATTTT. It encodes CAWSVLTDTQYF. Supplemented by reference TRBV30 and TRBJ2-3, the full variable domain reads SQTIHQWPATLVQPVGSPLSLECTVEGTSNPNLYWYRQAAGRGLQLLFYSVGIGQISSEVPQNLSASRPQDRQFILSSKKLLLSDSGFYLCAWSVLTDTQYFGPGTRLTVL.